Given below is one T cell receptor (beta chain) in context. As yet, its antigen is unknown. The junction departs from the called germline gene at one end, perhaps through a read error. The authors produced cDNA by 5'RACE using 10-nucleotide random UMIs. TCRdb analysed the 5' RACE reads with MiXCR anew, one entry per CDR3 protein. This sample yields about 30,000 distinct CDR3 sequences, of which over 10% are seen a single time; about 5.3% belongs to the top ten. The entry originates in a study of neurological immune-mediated disorders. Overall study results and limits: No CDR3 amino acid sequences were shared by expanded clones across subjects, suggesting private repertoires in all groups.

CDR3 length: 14 residues. PBMCs stored at -80 C, numbering 2 million, were the origin of the unsorted libraries. This TCR was sampled from a woman between 55 and 75 years old in good health. This rearrangement joins TRBV12-3 or TRBV12-4 to TRBJ2-7; D possibly corresponds to TRBD2 (5 bases). Sequencing was carried out using PBMCs. The CDR3 DNA is TGTTCCAGCAGCCTAGCCCGGGCCCACTACGTGCAGTACTTC. This encodes CSSSLARAHYVQYF.